The entry below describes one T cell receptor (beta chain). These data come from a study of blood T cells in healthy people across ages. For the study at large: Template switching picked up about one barcoded beta molecule for each two T cells.

Total RNA, at least 5 micrograms per sample, was extracted from PBMCs. The V end was cut by 4 bases, the J end by 7 bases, with 11 bases between. CDR3 length: 13 amino acids. CDR1 is GTSNPN, CDR2 SVGIG, per germline (reference sequence). A second PCR of roughly 7 to 11 cycles used a sample-barcoded 5' primer and a J-beta primer mix. In TCRdb, the 5' RACE reads were re-called with MiXCR into one record per CDR3 protein. Of around 1.7 million distinct CDR3 sequences listed, over 25% were seen once; the top ten hold about 8%. The rearrangement joins TRBV30 to TRBJ1-6; weak D call: TRBD1 (5 bases). The receptor comes from a woman aged 30 to 39 in good health. Sequencing was performed on blood. CDR3 sequence reads: CAWTGTANSPLHF. CDR3 bases: TGTGCCTGGACCGGGACGGCCAATTCACCCCTCCACTTT. Variable domain in full (rest from reference TRBV30 and TRBJ1-6): SQTIHQWPATLVQPVGSPLSLECTVEGTSNPNLYWYRQAAGRGLQLLFYSVGIGQISSEVPQNLSASRPQDRQFILSSKKLLLSDSGFYLCAWTGTANSPLHFGNGTRLTVT.